Following are 24 T cell receptor beta chains from one sample sequenced in a study of human T cells and chemical hapten exposure. Documented time point: patch test 3, about 24 weeks after DPC sensitization. The treatment is: therapeutic diphenylcyclopropenone sensitization with weekly scalp DPC. TCRdb called the RACE reads again in MiXCR, with one record for every CDR3 protein. This sample has approximately 30,000 distinct CDR3 sequences, with 5.8% found just once. This material consisted of whole blood, taken in connection with sensitization to the hapten diphenylcyclopropenone (DPC). All receptors derive from a man younger than 45 with alopecia areata. Some clones in this sample may be carry-over from other donors' samples.

Ten or more counts support this clonotype. The chain couples TRBV20-1 to TRBJ1-1; 7 bases fit TRBD1. With 2 bases clipped from V and 5 bases from J, the junction kept 8 bases outside the gene matches. The CDR3 sequence is 14 residues long. Germline lookup yields CDR1 DFQATT and CDR2 SNEGSKA (reference sequence). The CDR3 region has the DNA TGCAGTGCTAGATCGAATACAGGGGAGACTGAAGCTTTCTTT. Translation gives CSARSNTGETEAFF.

This clonotype was counted many times. The CDR3 loop reads CASSQDGNSPLHF. In DNA form, the CDR3 reads TGCGCCAGCAGCCAAGATGGGAATTCACCCCTCCACTTT. This chain links TRBV4-3 with TRBJ1-6; D gene uncertain. Deletions cut 0 bases from V and 7 bases from J, with 4 bases between. The CDR3 length is 13 residues. Germline V gene sequence: CDR1 LGHNA, CDR2 YSLEER.

This clonotype has at least ten counts. The chain uses TRBV27 and TRBJ1-1, with TRBD1 matching 9 bases. The CDR3 loop spans 12 amino acids. The V gene's germline CDR1 is MNHEY and CDR2 SMNVEV (reference sequence). With 2 bases clipped from V and 11 bases from J, the junction kept 3 bases outside the gene matches. DNA for the CDR3: TGTGCCAGCAGTTTAGGGACAGGGACGGCTTTCTTT. Protein sequence: CASSLGTGTAFF.

This clonotype was observed many times. The chain joins TRBV5-4 to TRBJ2-5; 7 nucleotides line up with TRBD1. Trimming cost V 4 bases and J 1 base; bases outside gene matches: 7. Germline V CDR1 and CDR2: SGHNT, YYREEE (reference sequence). This CDR3 has 15 amino acids. DNA for the CDR3: TGTGCCAGCAGCGACCCAGACAGGGTCCAAGAGACCCAGTACTTC. This sequence encodes CASSDPDRVQETQYF.

A word on this clonotype: This may arise from a read error, as a much more abundant clone is one base away. The V gene is TRBV2, the J gene TRBJ1-2; 8 nucleotides align to TRBD1. Germline V gene data show CDR1 as SNHLY and CDR2 as FYNNEI. The CDR3 runs 13 residues. J lost 8 bases, V lost 4 bases, and 6 bases had no gene match. The DNA for the CDR3 is TGTGCCAGCAGTGCGGACAGGGAGTGGGGCTACACCTTC. This codes for CASSADREWGYTF.

This clonotype was detected only a few times. The chain is built from TRBV12-5 and TRBJ2-5; no reliable D call. V was pared by 3 bases and J by 3 bases, with 5 bases between. The CDR3 covers 12 residues. Per germline, CDR1 LGHNT and CDR2 FRNRAP. The CDR3 region is CASGFGEETQYF. CDR3 coding DNA: TGTGCTAGTGGTTTTGGGGAAGAGACCCAGTACTTC.

In this sample, this clonotype turned up many times. The chain recombines TRBV3-1 with TRBJ1-3; the D gene is possibly TRBD1 (5 bases). CDR3 length: 13 residues. The germline V gene encodes CDR1 LGHDT and CDR2 YNNKEL (reference sequence). The ends were cut back, 4 bases at V and 11 bases at J, with 15 bases in the middle. The CDR3 region has the DNA TGTGCCAGCAGCCCCTCAGTCCAGGGTGCCATATATTTT. The encoded protein is CASSPSVQGAIYF.

This clonotype was seen at least ten times. The rearrangement uses TRBV7-2 and TRBJ1-3; D is unclear. Germline V lookup: CDR1 SGHTA, CDR2 FQGNSA. Between the trimmed V and J ends, which lost 2 bases and 0 bases, there was a span of 8 bases. This CDR3 has 15 residues. The CDR3 DNA is TGTGCCAGCAGCTTACAATCCGTCTCTGGAAACACCATATATTTT. It specifies CASSLQSVSGNTIYF.

This clonotype occurred many times. The chain carries TRBV12-3 or TRBV12-4 and TRBJ2-1, with 16 bases lining up with TRBD2. The CDR3 has 17 amino acids. V lost 0 bases to trimming and J lost 7 bases; unmatched junction nucleotides: 3. Here the CDR3 DNA reads TGTGCCAGCAGTTTAGCGATGGGACTAGCGGGGGGGAATGAGCAGTTCTTC. Residues: CASSLAMGLAGGNEQFF.

This clonotype was detected ten times or more. The V call is TRBV3-1, the J call TRBJ2-3; D might be TRBD2 (6 bases). Trimming took 3 bases from V and 0 from J, leaving 7 bases between them. Germline loops: CDR1 LGHDT, CDR2 YNNKEL (reference sequence). The CDR3 is 14 residues long. The CDR3 DNA follows: TGTGCCAGCAGCCAGCGGGGTAGCACAGATACGCAGTATTTT. Its protein is CASSQRGSTDTQYF.

Many counts were recorded for this clonotype. The rearrangement joins TRBV11-1 to TRBJ2-7; no definite D call. From germline, CDR1 is SGHAT and CDR2 FQDESV (reference sequence). The ends were cut back, 1 base at V and 6 bases at J, with 7 bases in the middle. The length of the CDR3 is 12 residues. DNA of the CDR3: TGTGCCAGCAGCTTAGGCAGCCGCGAGCAGTACTTC. This sequence encodes CASSLGSREQYF.

This clonotype was observed at least ten times. V usage is TRBV30 and J usage is TRBJ1-1; no reliable D call. Germline V gene sequence: CDR1 GTSNPN, CDR2 SVGIG (reference sequence). Trimming stripped 4 bases from V and 1 base from J, with 10 bases between. CDR3 size: 13 residues. The CDR3 region is CAWNRHGNTEAFF. The CDR3 nucleotides read TGTGCCTGGAACCGACACGGGAACACTGAAGCTTTCTTT.

Ten or more counts support this clonotype. J is TRBJ1-6 and V is TRBV4-3; TRBD1 agrees at 10 bases. Germline V gives CDR1 LGHNA, CDR2 YSLEER. V lost 1 base, J lost 0 bases, and 18 bases stayed unmatched. This CDR3 region has 23 residues. The CDR3 protein is CASSQGTSGQGVYCTSYNSPLHF. DNA of the CDR3: TGCGCCAGCAGCCAAGGGACATCCGGACAGGGGGTCTACTGTACCTCCTATAATTCACCCCTCCACTTT.

This clonotype was picked up many times. The genes are TRBV13 and TRBJ2-4, with D possibly being TRBD2 (5 bases). Trimming pared 5 bases from V and 6 bases from J, leaving 8 bases between. The CDR3 has 12 amino acids. The V gene's germline CDR1 is PRHDT and CDR2 FYEKMQ (reference sequence). Written as DNA, the CDR3 is TGTGCCAGCAGCCAACTAGGAAACATTCAGTACTTC. Its protein is CASSQLGNIQYF.

This clonotype was found many times. This sequence joins TRBV7-2 and TRBJ2-2; tentatively, D is TRBD1 or TRBD2 (6 bases each). The ends were cut back, 0 bases at V and 9 bases at J, with 17 bases in the middle. The V gene's germline CDR1 is SGHTA and CDR2 FQGNSA. There are 16 residues in the CDR3. The CDR3 bases are TGTGCCAGCAGCTTAGCGCTGGGGGGCCGGGACAGGGAGCTGTTTTTT. This gives the protein CASSLALGGRDRELFF.

This clonotype was seen many times. V usage is TRBV7-2 and J usage is TRBJ2-7; 8 bases agree with TRBD1. The CDR3 extends over 14 amino acids. CDR1 and CDR2 from the germline V gene are SGHTA and FQGNSA. The trim removed 5 bases at V and 0 bases at J, leaving 3 bases unmatched. CDR3 nucleotides: TGTGCCAGCAGCAGGGACAGGAGCTCCTACGAGCAGTACTTC. Encoded protein: CASSRDRSSYEQYF.

In this sample, this clonotype turned up many times. The J gene is TRBJ2-2, the V gene TRBV20-1; TRBD2 matches 13 bases. Germline V gene lookup returns CDR1 DFQATT and CDR2 SNEGSKA (reference sequence). Trimming took 5 bases from V and 0 from J; bases not matched to a gene: 3. CDR3 length: 16 residues. The CDR3 is CSAQGLAGANTGELFF. CDR3 sequence (DNA): TGCAGTGCTCAAGGACTAGCGGGAGCGAACACCGGGGAGCTGTTTTTT.

This clonotype was seen repeatedly, ten times or more. CDR3 sequence reads: CASSHDGTGSNEQFF. As DNA, the CDR3 is TGCGCCAGCAGCCACGACGGGACAGGGAGCAATGAGCAGTTCTTC. The chain recombines TRBV4-1 with TRBJ2-1, with 9 nucleotides matching TRBD1. The CDR3 is made up of 15 amino acids. The V and J ends lost 3 bases and 6 bases, in that order; junction bases with no gene match: 6. Germline V gene data show CDR1 as MGHRA and CDR2 as YSYEKL.

This clonotype was detected many times. The chain recombines TRBV7-2 with TRBJ2-2, with TRBD1 identical over 8 bases. The CDR3 spans 16 residues. Germline V lookup: CDR1 SGHTA, CDR2 FQGNSA. V lost 2 bases to trimming and J lost 5 bases; unmatched junction nucleotides: 7. The CDR3 spells CASSLQGASSTGELFF. For the CDR3, the DNA is TGTGCCAGCAGCTTACAGGGGGCGTCTTCAACCGGGGAGCTGTTTTTT.

As for this clonotype: The junction does not match germline at one end; this may be a read error. The chain employs TRBV4-3 and TRBJ2-3; D uncertain. The length of the CDR3 is 13 residues. The germline V gene has CDR1 LGHNA and CDR2 YSLEER. The CDR3 loop is CTSSQAISDTQYF. In DNA, the CDR3 is TGCACCAGCAGCCAGGCCATCTCAGATACGCAGTATTTT.

This clonotype was picked up many times. The genes are TRBV27 and TRBJ2-7, with D perhaps TRBD1 (6 bases). Germline V gene data show CDR1 as MNHEY and CDR2 as SMNVEV (reference sequence). The CDR3 consists of 14 residues. V dropped 5 bases and J dropped 2 bases, with 13 bases sitting between them. CDR3 protein: CASSAYRDPYEQYF. CDR3 coding DNA: TGTGCCAGCAGTGCCTACAGGGACCCCTACGAGCAGTACTTC.

A note on this clonotype: A read error is possible here, since a much larger clone lies one base away. V and J are TRBV7-9 and TRBJ1-5, with 9 bases that match TRBD1. Germline V gives CDR1 SEHNR, CDR2 FQNEAQ (reference sequence). The CDR3 has 15 residues. With 5 bases clipped from V and 5 bases from J, the junction kept 7 bases outside the gene matches. The CDR3, as DNA: TGTGCCAGCAGCCAGGACAGGGGTGAGCATCAGCCCCAGCATTTT. This sequence encodes CASSQDRGEHQPQHF.

This clonotype came up many times. The gene calls are TRBV24-1 and TRBJ2-5; tentatively, D is TRBD1 (5 bases). V was clipped by 3 bases and J by 5 bases, with 15 bases between them. From germline, CDR1 is KGHDR and CDR2 SFDVKD. The CDR3 has 15 amino acids. In DNA, the CDR3 is TGTGCCACCAGTGATGCTCAGGGATACGATGAGACCCAGTACTTC. This gives the protein CATSDAQGYDETQYF.

This clonotype was seen a single time. V and J are TRBV7-9 and TRBJ1-1, with 7 bases aligning to TRBD1. Per germline, CDR1 SEHNR and CDR2 FQNEAQ (reference sequence). Unmatched junction bases numbered 12, after V lost 1 base and J lost 10 bases. The CDR3 totals 15 residues. CDR3 nucleotides: TGTGCCAGCAGCTTAGTAGGGACAGCCCCTGACCGAGCTTTCTTT. It encodes CASSLVGTAPDRAFF.